These 20 T cell receptor beta chains were sequenced from one sample in a study of cytomegalovirus exposure and HLA in healthy donors. In the PCR, 60 Vbeta and 13 Jbeta primers were used. Method: immunoSEQ multiplex PCR; TCRdb's copy keeps in-frame clones and lacks some. Among roughly 100,000 clones listed, around 70% were seen once. Specimen: PBMCs. The receptors here all came from a man aged 35-49 years in good health and CMV-seronegative.

V and J are TRBV5-1 and TRBJ2-1; D might be TRBD1 (6 bases). Trimming cost V 4 bases and J 5 bases, with 16 bases left between them. Germline V gene lookup returns CDR1 SGHRS and CDR2 YFSETQ. CDR3 length: 15 residues. CDR3 in amino acids: CASSQQPRTDNEQFF. CDR3 nucleotides: TGCGCCAGCAGCCAACAACCGAGGACAGACAATGAGCAGTTCTTC.

This clone was found a few times. The rearrangement uses TRBV6-5 and TRBJ1-1; D gene uncertain. Germline values: CDR1 MNHEY, CDR2 SVGAGI. Trimming removed 0 bases from V and 10 bases from J, with 12 bases in between. This CDR3 has 13 residues. The CDR3 coding sequence is TGTGCCAGCAGTTACTCGAGGGAGGTCGGAGCTTTCTTT. Translating gives CASSYSREVGAFF.

The V call is TRBV30, the J call TRBJ1-4, with 7 bases identical to TRBD1. The CDR3 has 16 residues. CDR1 is GTSNPN and CDR2 is SVGIG in the germline V gene (reference sequence). The junction had 9 bases not matched to a gene; V was cut back by 2 bases and J by 3 bases. Here the CDR3 DNA reads TGTGCCTGGAGTACCTACGGCAGGGGGGCTAATGAAAAACTGTTTTTT. It encodes CAWSTYGRGANEKLFF.

The chain employs TRBV1 and TRBJ2-1; TRBD2 is taken as the D call from the table, unchecked against the DNA. TRBV1 is annotated as a pseudogene. The CDR3 has 15 residues. CDR3 loop: CTSSQAGGSYNEQFF. The DNA for the CDR3 is TGCACCAGCAGCCAGGCGGGCGGGTCGTACAATGAGCAGTTCTTC.

This clone was observed a few times. The chain uses TRBV7-8 and TRBJ1-6; D remains unclear. Between the trimmed V and J ends, which lost 6 bases and 7 bases, there was a span of 7 bases. The CDR3 sequence is 12 residues long. The germline V gene encodes CDR1 SGHVS and CDR2 FQNEAQ. Written as DNA, the CDR3 is TGTGCCAGCAGTGACTCCAATTCACCCCTCCACTTT. Translation gives CASSDSNSPLHF. The variable domain in full, with the rest retrieved from reference TRBV7-8 and TRBJ1-6, is GAGVSQSPRYKVAKRGQDVALRCDPISGHVSLFWYQQALGQGPEFLTYFQNEAQLDKSGLPSDRFFAERPEGSVSTLKIQRTQQEDSAVYLCASSDSNSPLHFGNGTRLTVT.

The rearrangement uses TRBV5-8 and TRBJ2-5, with 9 positions matching TRBD1. CDR3 length equals 16 residues. J was trimmed by 2 bases and V by 4 bases; bases with no gene match: 9. Germline lookup yields CDR1 SGHTS and CDR2 YDEGEE. CDR3 in amino acids: CASSPYGDRVQETQYF. DNA for the CDR3: TGTGCCAGCAGCCCCTACGGGGACAGGGTGCAAGAGACCCAGTACTTC.

This clone has just a few counts. The chain combines TRBV4-1 with TRBJ2-2; TRBD1 matches 10 bases. CDR1 is MGHRA, CDR2 YSYEKL, per germline. The V segment lost 4 bases and the J segment 0 bases; nucleotides outside the gene matches: 8. This CDR3 comprises 18 residues. Written as DNA, the CDR3 is TGCGCCAGCAGCCCATCGGGACAGGGGACATCGAACACCGGGGAGCTGTTTTTT. Protein sequence: CASSPSGQGTSNTGELFF.

The CDR3 region has the DNA TGTGCCAGTAGTCTCCGGGACTCCGGCTACGAGCAGTACTTC. It encodes CASSLRDSGYEQYF. The V gene is TRBV19, the J gene TRBJ2-7; D possibly corresponds to TRBD2 (6 bases). V was clipped by 5 bases and J by 3 bases, with 14 bases between them. CDR1 LNHDA and CDR2 SQIVND come from the germline V gene (reference sequence). The CDR3 is 14 residues long.

This chain connects TRBV4-2 to TRBJ1-1; TRBD1 aligns across 12 bases. The ends lost 0 bases at V and 8 bases at J; junction bases unmatched: 13. Germline lookup yields CDR1 LGHNA and CDR2 YNFKEQ. The CDR3 covers 18 residues. This CDR3 reads CASSQEGGTGGPTNEAFF. The CDR3 DNA reads as TGTGCCAGCAGCCAAGAAGGGGGGACAGGGGGCCCCACAAACGAAGCTTTCTTT.

V gene TRBV6-4 combines with J gene TRBJ1-1, with D maybe TRBD1 (5 bases). CDR1 is MRHNA and CDR2 is SNTAGT in the germline V gene. This CDR3 spans 16 amino acids. The ends were cut back, 1 base at V and 5 bases at J, with 17 bases in the middle. CDR3 residues: CASSDFPRRGRTEAFF. DNA of the CDR3: TGTGCCAGCAGTGACTTCCCCCGGCGGGGGAGGACTGAAGCTTTCTTT.

This clone occurred once. This chain joins TRBV7-3 and TRBJ1-6; a possible D gene is TRBD1 (6 bases). Trimming took off 5 bases at V and 3 bases at J, with 8 bases between the two ends. The CDR3 is made up of 14 amino acids. Looked up from germline, CDR1 is SGHTA and CDR2 is FQGTGA. In nucleotides, the CDR3 is TGTGCCAGCAGCCCAGGGGACTATAATTCACCCCTCCACTTT. Translation: CASSPGDYNSPLHF. Full variable domain (missing parts from reference TRBV7-3 and TRBJ1-6): GAGVSQTPSNKVTEKGKYVELRCDPISGHTALYWYRQSLGQGPEFLIYFQGTGAADDSGLPNDRFFAVRPEGSVSTLKIQRTERGDSAVYLCASSPGDYNSPLHFGNGTRLTVT.

The chain combines TRBV11-3 with TRBJ1-6; D unresolved. The germline V gene has CDR1 SGHNT and CDR2 YENEEA. CDR3 size: 17 residues. V was cut by 4 bases and J by 0 bases, with 13 bases left in between. The CDR3 here is CASSSSLMSSYNSPLHF. CDR3 coding DNA: TGTGCCAGCAGCTCCTCGTTGATGAGCTCCTATAATTCACCCCTCCACTTT.

The V and J genes are TRBV6-5 and TRBJ2-7; 10 nucleotides agree with TRBD1. Germline lookup yields CDR1 MNHEY and CDR2 SVGAGI. This CDR3 contains 14 residues. V shed 5 bases, J shed 2 bases, and the junction held 3 bases outside the gene matches. The CDR3 DNA reads as TGTGCCAGCAGTCAAGGACAGGGGGCCTACGAGCAGTACTTC. It encodes CASSQGQGAYEQYF.

This clone was seen a few times. The rearrangement links TRBV25-1 to TRBJ2-5; TRBD1 matches at 8 bases. Per germline, CDR1 MGHDK and CDR2 SYGVNS. This CDR3 is 14 amino acids long. V lost 5 bases to trimming and J lost 4 bases; unmatched junction nucleotides: 6. The CDR3 region has the DNA TGTGCCAGCAGTTGGACAGGGTTGGCAGAGACCCAGTACTTC. Residues: CASSWTGLAETQYF.

The V call is TRBV6-5, the J call TRBJ2-7; 7 bases match TRBD1. The trim removed 5 bases at V and 4 bases at J, leaving 2 bases unmatched. The V gene's germline CDR1 is MNHEY and CDR2 SVGAGI. The CDR3 contains 12 residues. CDR3 in amino acids: CASSMTGYEQYF. CDR3 DNA sequence: TGTGCCAGCAGTATGACAGGGTACGAGCAGTACTTC.

The chain uses TRBV4-2 and TRBJ2-5; TRBD1 aligns across 10 bases. Trimming cost V 1 base and J 7 bases; bases outside gene matches: 9. The CDR3 sequence is 16 residues long. CDR1 and CDR2 from the germline V gene are LGHNA and YNFKEQ. CDR3 sequence reads: CASSQATGGDSGTQYF. The CDR3 DNA reads TGTGCCAGCAGCCAAGCGACAGGGGGCGATTCTGGGACCCAGTACTTC.

This clone was found a few times. The V gene is TRBV7-3, the J gene TRBJ2-3; 9 bases line up with TRBD1. The CDR3 is made up of 18 amino acids. With 5 bases clipped from V and 0 bases from J, the junction kept 12 bases outside the gene matches. Germline V gene sequence: CDR1 SGHTA, CDR2 FQGTGA. The CDR3 bases are TGTGCCAGCAGCCCTGGGACAGGGAGTGGCTTTAGCACAGATACGCAGTATTTT. As protein: CASSPGTGSGFSTDTQYF.

This chain's CDR3 is CASSESSGYNEQFF. CDR3 DNA sequence: TGTGCCAGCAGTGAGTCTAGCGGCTACAATGAGCAGTTCTTC. The chain employs TRBV2 and TRBJ2-1, with TRBD2 matching 7 bases. Per the germline V gene, CDR1 is SNHLY and CDR2 is FYNNEI. V was pared by 3 bases and J by 3 bases, with 2 bases of the junction left unmatched. The CDR3 spans 14 residues.

CDR3 nucleotides: TGTGCCAGCAGTTTACTTACCACCGAGAGCACAGATACGCAGTATTTT. This codes for CASSLLTTESTDTQYF. The chain combines TRBV27 with TRBJ2-3, with D uncertain. Trimming cost V 2 bases and J 0 bases, with 12 bases left between them. This CDR3 has 16 amino acids. Germline V gene lookup returns CDR1 MNHEY and CDR2 SMNVEV (reference sequence).

The V and J genes are TRBV5-1 and TRBJ2-5; D might be TRBD1 (6 bases). Trimming took 3 bases from V and 2 from J, leaving 11 bases between them. There are 14 residues in the CDR3. Germline loops: CDR1 SGHRS, CDR2 YFSETQ. For the CDR3, the DNA is TGCGCCAGCAGCTCACAGGGAGCGCAAGAGACCCAGTACTTC. This codes for CASSSQGAQETQYF.